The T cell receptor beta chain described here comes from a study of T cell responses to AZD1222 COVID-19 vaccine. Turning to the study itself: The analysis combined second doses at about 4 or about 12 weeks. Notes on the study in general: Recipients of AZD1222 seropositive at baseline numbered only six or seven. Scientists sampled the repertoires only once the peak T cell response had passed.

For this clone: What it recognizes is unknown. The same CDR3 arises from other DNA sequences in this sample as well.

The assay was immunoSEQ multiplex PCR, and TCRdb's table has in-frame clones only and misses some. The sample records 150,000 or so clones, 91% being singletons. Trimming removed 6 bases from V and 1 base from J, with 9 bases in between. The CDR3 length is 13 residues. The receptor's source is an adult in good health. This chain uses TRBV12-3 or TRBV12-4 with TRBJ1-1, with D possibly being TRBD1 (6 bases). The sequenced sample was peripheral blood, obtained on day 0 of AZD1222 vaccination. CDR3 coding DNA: TGTGCCAGCAGGTCGACAGGGAACACTGAAGCTTTCTTT. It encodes CASRSTGNTEAFF.